Below are 17 T cell receptor beta chains sequenced from a single sample in a study of T cell repertoires and Cas9 in healthy adults. Profiling relied on immunoSEQ multiplex PCR, and the TCRdb table lists in-frame clones only, not all of them. The sample lists 20,000 to 25,000 clones; 90% were seen once. The sample comprised CD4+ effector T cells (CD127+, CD25-, CD137-, CD154-) from PBMCs; culture status not recorded. These receptors originate from a human donor in good health.

The chain couples TRBV4-2 to TRBJ1-4, with a weak D call TRBD1 (5 bases). CDR1 is LGHNA and CDR2 is YNFKEQ in the germline V gene. The CDR3 contains 16 residues. The V end was cut by 1 base, the J end by 6 bases, with 15 bases between. CDR3 in DNA: TGTGCCAGCAGCCAAGTCTTAGGGGAGGCGGATGAAAAACTGTTTTTT. Residues: CASSQVLGEADEKLFF.

The chain carries TRBV5-4 and TRBJ2-1; TRBD2 matches at 9 bases. In germline, CDR1 is SGHNT, CDR2 YYREEE (reference sequence). This CDR3 has 14 residues. V lost 4 bases to trimming and J lost 9 bases; unmatched junction nucleotides: 8. The CDR3 reads CASSISRGGPEQFF. DNA of the CDR3: TGTGCCAGCAGCATCTCGCGGGGGGGCCCTGAGCAGTTCTTC. Full variable domain (missing parts from reference TRBV5-4 and TRBJ2-1): ETGVTQSPTHLIKTRGQQVTLRCSSQSGHNTVSWYQQALGQGPQFIFQYYREEENGRGNFPPRFSGLQFPNYSSELNVNALELDDSALYLCASSISRGGPEQFFGPGTRLTVL.

The gene calls are TRBV11-2 and TRBJ2-1; 8 bases align to TRBD2. The J segment lost 8 bases and the V segment lost 5 bases, leaving 11 bases of the junction unmatched. The CDR3 is 15 residues long. CDR1 is SGHAT and CDR2 is FQNNGV in the germline V gene. The CDR3 nucleotides are TGTGCCAGCAGCCAACTAGCGGCGGTTTGGGATGAGCAGTTCTTC. Encoded protein: CASSQLAAVWDEQFF.

Only a few counts were recorded for this clone. The chain couples TRBV14 to TRBJ1-1; possibly TRBD1 for D (5 bases). This CDR3 is 13 amino acids long. The V gene's germline CDR1 is SGHDN and CDR2 FVKESK. The germline V and J ends were trimmed by 4 bases and 4 bases, with 10 bases remaining between them. CDR3 loop: CASSPWDATEAFF. The CDR3 coding sequence is TGTGCCAGCAGCCCATGGGACGCCACTGAAGCTTTCTTT.

The chain combines TRBV5-6 with TRBJ1-2; TRBD1 matches 9 bases. The trim removed 5 bases at V and 8 bases at J, leaving 13 bases unmatched. The CDR3 has 15 amino acids. In germline, CDR1 is SGHDT, CDR2 YYEEEE. The CDR3 region is CASRFRDRELSGYTF. The CDR3 DNA follows: TGTGCCAGCAGGTTCCGGGACAGGGAATTATCCGGCTACACCTTC.

The V and J genes are TRBV7-9 and TRBJ1-6, with 7 bases identical to TRBD1. CDR3 length: 14 amino acids. Germline values: CDR1 SEHNR, CDR2 FQNEAQ (reference sequence). With V trimmed by 5 bases and J by 10 bases, 8 bases remained unmatched. In DNA, the CDR3 is TGTGCCAGCAGCCGACAGGGTGCTCTATCACCCCTCCACTTT. Translation gives CASSRQGALSPLHF.

The rearrangement uses TRBV6-5 and TRBJ1-4; D is perhaps TRBD1 (5 bases). V lost 5 bases and J 7 bases, leaving 14 bases between the germline ends. The germline CDR1 and CDR2 sequences are MNHEY and SVGAGI. The CDR3 loop spans 14 amino acids. This CDR3 is CASSRLPRAEKLFF. The CDR3 DNA is TGTGCCAGCAGTAGACTCCCCAGGGCTGAAAAACTGTTTTTT.

This clone was seen a single time. This chain uses TRBV27 with TRBJ2-3; D remains unclear. The V gene's germline CDR1 is MNHEY and CDR2 SMNVEV (reference sequence). The CDR3 length is 16 residues. Trimming left V 3 bases short and J 2 bases short, with 15 bases between. The DNA of the CDR3 is TGTGCCAGCAGTTTTCTCGAGTTCTCCAACACAGATACGCAGTATTTT. It codes for CASSFLEFSNTDTQYF.

The chain employs TRBV11-2 and TRBJ2-3; 11 nucleotides align to TRBD2. This CDR3 is built from 17 residues. Per germline, CDR1 SGHAT and CDR2 FQNNGV. J lost 6 bases, V lost 1 base, and 9 bases had no gene match. The CDR3, as DNA: TGTGCCAGCAGCTTAGTTGTTAGCGGGGGGGCCCGGGATACGCAGTATTTT. It yields the protein CASSLVVSGGARDTQYF.

The CDR3 DNA follows: TGCGCCAGCAGCTTACTAGAGGGGGGGAATTCACCCCTCCACTTT. Encoded protein: CASSLLEGGNSPLHF. This rearrangement joins TRBV5-1 to TRBJ1-6; D might be TRBD1 (6 bases). This CDR3 comprises 15 residues. Germline values: CDR1 SGHRS, CDR2 YFSETQ. Trimming removed 2 bases from V and 7 bases from J, with 13 bases in between.

This chain links TRBV5-5 with TRBJ2-7; D is perhaps TRBD1 (6 bases). The CDR3 runs to 13 residues. Per germline, CDR1 SGHKS and CDR2 YYEKEE (reference sequence). Trimming took off 4 bases at V and 2 bases at J, with 10 bases between the two ends. The CDR3 loop reads CASSRAGAYEQYF. The CDR3 DNA reads TGTGCCAGCAGCCGCGCAGGGGCCTACGAGCAGTACTTC.

J is TRBJ1-2 and V is TRBV2; no reliable D call. Germline CDR1 reads SNHLY; CDR2 reads FYNNEI. V lost 8 bases to trimming and J lost 4 bases, with 8 bases between them. The CDR3 is made up of 11 amino acids. The CDR3 reads CASGVAYGYTF. The CDR3 DNA reads as TGTGCCAGCGGGGTGGCCTATGGCTACACCTTC.

This clone has more than one count but fewer than ten. The chain joins TRBV7-9 to TRBJ1-4; tentatively, D is TRBD1 (6 bases). V lost 1 base to trimming and J lost 7 bases, with 16 bases between them. The CDR3 sequence is 16 residues long. Looked up from germline, CDR1 is SEHNR and CDR2 is FQNEAQ (reference sequence). The CDR3 loop reads CASSLGKQGLGEKLFF. CDR3 DNA: TGTGCCAGCAGCTTAGGGAAACAGGGATTAGGTGAAAAACTGTTTTTT.

The chain joins TRBV6-1 to TRBJ1-4; D call uncertain. The CDR3 has 14 residues. CDR1 and CDR2 from the germline V gene are MNHNS and SASEGT. Trimming took 4 bases from V and 6 from J, leaving 12 bases between them. The CDR3 reads CASSAAGRHEKLFF. For the CDR3, the DNA is TGTGCCAGCAGTGCCGCAGGCAGGCATGAAAAACTGTTTTTT.

The J gene is TRBJ2-5, the V gene TRBV6-6; 10 positions agree with TRBD1. There are 13 residues in the CDR3. With V trimmed by 10 bases and J by 5 bases, 7 bases remained unmatched. Germline V gene sequence: CDR1 MNHNY, CDR2 SVGAGI (reference sequence). For the CDR3, the DNA is TGTGCCACTTCGACAGGGGGCGTTGAGACCCAGTACTTC. This sequence encodes CATSTGGVETQYF.

The genes are TRBV18 and TRBJ2-5; no reliable D call. CDR1 is KGHSH, CDR2 LQKENI, per germline. Trimming took 1 base from V and 2 from J, leaving 23 bases between them. The CDR3 has 19 residues. In DNA, the CDR3 is TGTGCCAGCTCACCACGTGGACCCCCTTATCAGCAGGCACAAGAGACCCAGTACTTC. Translated, it gives CASSPRGPPYQQAQETQYF.

The sample holds a few counts of this clone. The rearrangement links TRBV6-6 to TRBJ1-2, with D possibly matching TRBD1 (5 bases). Trimming took 0 bases from V and 6 from J, leaving 14 bases between them. Germline-derived CDR1 and CDR2 are MNHNY and SVGAGI (reference sequence). This CDR3 has 15 residues. CDR3 sequence reads: CASSYSIRDLHGYTF. CDR3 bases: TGTGCCAGCAGTTACTCGATTAGGGACCTCCATGGCTACACCTTC.